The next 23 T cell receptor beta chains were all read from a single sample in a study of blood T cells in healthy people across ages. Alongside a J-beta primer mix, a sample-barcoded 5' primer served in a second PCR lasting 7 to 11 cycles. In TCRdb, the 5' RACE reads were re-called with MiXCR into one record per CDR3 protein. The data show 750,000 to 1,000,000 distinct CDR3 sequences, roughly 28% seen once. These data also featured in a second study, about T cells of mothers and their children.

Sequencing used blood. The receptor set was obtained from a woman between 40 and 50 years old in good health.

The CDR3, as DNA: TGTGCCAGCAACAATCCGGGACGCAGCTACGAGCAGTACTTC. It encodes CASNNPGRSYEQYF. The genes are TRBV7-2 and TRBJ2-4; D is tentatively TRBD1 or TRBD2 (5 bases each). The J call may be incorrect, as the DNA end agrees better with TRBJ2-7. This CDR3 comprises 14 residues. Germline lookup yields CDR1 SGHTA and CDR2 FQGNSA.

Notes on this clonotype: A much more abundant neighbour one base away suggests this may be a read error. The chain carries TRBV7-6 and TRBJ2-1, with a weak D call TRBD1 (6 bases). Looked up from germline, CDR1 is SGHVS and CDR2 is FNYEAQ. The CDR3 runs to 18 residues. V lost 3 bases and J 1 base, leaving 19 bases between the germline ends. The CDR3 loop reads CASSFRTEASVSYNEQFF. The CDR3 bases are TGTGCCAGCAGCTTTCGGACAGAGGCAAGCGTGTCCTACAATGAGCAGTTCTTC.

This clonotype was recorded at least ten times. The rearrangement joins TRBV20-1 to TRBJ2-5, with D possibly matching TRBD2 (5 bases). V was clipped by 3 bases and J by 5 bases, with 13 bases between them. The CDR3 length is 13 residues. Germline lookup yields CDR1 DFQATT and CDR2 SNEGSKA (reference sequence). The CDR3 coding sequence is TGCAGTGCTAGGGGCCCGGGAATGGAGACCCAGTACTTC. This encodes CSARGPGMETQYF.

The CDR3 nucleotides are TGTGCCAGCAGCTTAGCGGACAGGGGAGGCGGCTACACCTTC. Encoded protein: CASSLADRGGGYTF. This chain joins TRBV7-2 and TRBJ1-2, with 9 bases that match TRBD1. The ends lost 0 bases at V and 8 bases at J; junction bases unmatched: 4. From germline, CDR1 is SGHTA and CDR2 FQGNSA. CDR3 length: 14 residues.

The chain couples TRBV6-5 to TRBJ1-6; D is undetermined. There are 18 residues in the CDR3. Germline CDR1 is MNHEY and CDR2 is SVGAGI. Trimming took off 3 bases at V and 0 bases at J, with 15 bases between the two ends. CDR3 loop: CASSYGGPSSSYNSPLHF. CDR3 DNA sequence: TGTGCCAGCAGTTATGGTGGGCCATCCAGCTCCTATAATTCACCCCTCCACTTT.

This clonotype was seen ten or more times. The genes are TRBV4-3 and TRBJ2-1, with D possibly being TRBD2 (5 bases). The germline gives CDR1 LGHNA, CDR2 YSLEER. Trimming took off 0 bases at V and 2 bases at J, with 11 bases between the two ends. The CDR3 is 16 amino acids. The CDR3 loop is CASSQETSEPYNEQFF. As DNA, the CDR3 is TGCGCCAGCAGCCAAGAAACTAGTGAGCCCTACAATGAGCAGTTCTTC.

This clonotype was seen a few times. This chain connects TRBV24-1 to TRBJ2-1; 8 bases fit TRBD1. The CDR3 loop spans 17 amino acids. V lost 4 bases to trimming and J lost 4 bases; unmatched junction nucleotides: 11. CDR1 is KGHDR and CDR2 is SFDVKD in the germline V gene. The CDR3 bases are TGTGCCACCAGTGACACCAATCGACAGGGGTTGTACAATGAGCAGTTCTTC. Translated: CATSDTNRQGLYNEQFF.

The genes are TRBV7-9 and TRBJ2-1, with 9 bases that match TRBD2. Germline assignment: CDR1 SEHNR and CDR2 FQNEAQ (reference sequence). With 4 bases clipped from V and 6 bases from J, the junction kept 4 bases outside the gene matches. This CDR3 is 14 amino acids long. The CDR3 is CASSSSGKANEQFF. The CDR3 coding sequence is TGTGCCAGCAGCTCTAGCGGGAAGGCCAATGAGCAGTTCTTC.

The CDR3: CASSLIKGQGAGGYTF. In DNA, the CDR3 is TGTGCCAGCAGCTTAATAAAGGGACAGGGGGCGGGAGGCTACACCTTC. V is TRBV7-8 and J is TRBJ1-2, with TRBD1 matching 12 bases. V trimming: 2 bases; J trimming: 8 bases; junction bases outside the gene matches: 9. Germline V gene lookup returns CDR1 SGHVS and CDR2 FQNEAQ. The CDR3 is 16 amino acids. The full variable domain, with the rest looked up from reference TRBV7-8 and TRBJ1-2, is GAGVSQSPRYKVAKRGQDVALRCDPISGHVSLFWYQQALGQGPEFLTYFQNEAQLDKSGLPSDRFFAERPEGSVSTLKIQRTQQEDSAVYLCASSLIKGQGAGGYTFGSGTRLTVV.

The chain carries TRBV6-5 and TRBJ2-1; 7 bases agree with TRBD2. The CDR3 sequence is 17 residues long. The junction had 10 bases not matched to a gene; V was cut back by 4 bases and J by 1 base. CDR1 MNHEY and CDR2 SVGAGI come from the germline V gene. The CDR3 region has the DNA TGTGCCAGCAGTTGCCGAAGGGACTATACTTCCTACAATGAGCAGTTCTTC. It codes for CASSCRRDYTSYNEQFF.

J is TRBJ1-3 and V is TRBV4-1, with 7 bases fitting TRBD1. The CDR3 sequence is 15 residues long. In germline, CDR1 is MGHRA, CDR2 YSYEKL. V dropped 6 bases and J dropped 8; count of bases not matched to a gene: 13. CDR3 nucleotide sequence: TGCGCCAGCAGTCTATCCAGGACAGGCGCGGACACCATATATTTT. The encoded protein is CASSLSRTGADTIYF.

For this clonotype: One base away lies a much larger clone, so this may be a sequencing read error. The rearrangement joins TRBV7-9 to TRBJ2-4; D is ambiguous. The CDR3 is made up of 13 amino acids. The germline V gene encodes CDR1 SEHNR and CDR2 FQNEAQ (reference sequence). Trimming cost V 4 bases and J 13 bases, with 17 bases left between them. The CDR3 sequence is CASSSKWPYEQYF. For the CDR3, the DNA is TGTGCCAGCAGCTCCAAATGGCCTTATGAGCAGTACTTC.

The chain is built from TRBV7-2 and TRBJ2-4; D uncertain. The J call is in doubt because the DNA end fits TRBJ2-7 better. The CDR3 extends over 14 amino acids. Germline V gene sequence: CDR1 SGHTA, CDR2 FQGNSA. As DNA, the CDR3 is TGTGCCAGCAGCTTTACGAGAGGAGTCTACGAGCAGTACTTC. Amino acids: CASSFTRGVYEQYF.

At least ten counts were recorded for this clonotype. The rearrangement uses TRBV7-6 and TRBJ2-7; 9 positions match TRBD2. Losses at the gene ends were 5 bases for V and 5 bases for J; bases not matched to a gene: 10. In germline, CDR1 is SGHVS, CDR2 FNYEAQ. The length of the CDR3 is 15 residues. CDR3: CASSLPAGGVDEQYF. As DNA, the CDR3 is TGTGCCAGCAGCCTCCCTGCGGGAGGGGTCGACGAGCAGTACTTC.

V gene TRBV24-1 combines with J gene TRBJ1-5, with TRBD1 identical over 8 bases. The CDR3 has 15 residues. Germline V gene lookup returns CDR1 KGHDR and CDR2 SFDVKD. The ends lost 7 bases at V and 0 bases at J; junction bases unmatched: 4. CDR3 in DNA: TGTGCCACCAGGAACAGGGGGTTTAGCAATCAGCCCCAGCATTTT. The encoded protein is CATRNRGFSNQPQHF.

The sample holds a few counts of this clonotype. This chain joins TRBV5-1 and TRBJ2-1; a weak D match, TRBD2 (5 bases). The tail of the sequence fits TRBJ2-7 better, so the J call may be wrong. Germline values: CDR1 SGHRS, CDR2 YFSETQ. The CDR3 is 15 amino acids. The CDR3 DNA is TGCGCCAGCAGCTCAGGACTCCTGCCCTACAATGAGCAGTACTTC. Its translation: CASSSGLLPYNEQYF.

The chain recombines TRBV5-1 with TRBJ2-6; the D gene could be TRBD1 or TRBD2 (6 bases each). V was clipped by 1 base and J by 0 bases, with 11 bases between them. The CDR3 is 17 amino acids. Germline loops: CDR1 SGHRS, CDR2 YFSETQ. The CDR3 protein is CASSLTGAYSGANVLTF. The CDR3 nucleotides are TGCGCCAGCAGCTTGACGGGGGCCTACTCTGGGGCCAACGTCCTGACTTTC. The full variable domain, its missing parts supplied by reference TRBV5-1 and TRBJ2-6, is KAGVTQTPRYLIKTRGQQVTLSCSPISGHRSVSWYQQTPGQGLQFLFEYFSETQRNKGNFPGRFSGRQFSNSRSEMNVSTLELGDSALYLCASSLTGAYSGANVLTFGAGSRLTVL.

CDR3 in DNA: TGCAGCGTTGAGACAGGGGGGGCGGTCGAGCAGTACTTC. Protein product: CSVETGGAVEQYF. This chain links TRBV29-1 with TRBJ2-7, with 9 nucleotides matching TRBD1. In germline, CDR1 is SQVTM, CDR2 ANQGSEA. The CDR3 is made up of 13 amino acids. The V and J ends lost 3 bases and 6 bases, in that order; junction bases with no gene match: 6.

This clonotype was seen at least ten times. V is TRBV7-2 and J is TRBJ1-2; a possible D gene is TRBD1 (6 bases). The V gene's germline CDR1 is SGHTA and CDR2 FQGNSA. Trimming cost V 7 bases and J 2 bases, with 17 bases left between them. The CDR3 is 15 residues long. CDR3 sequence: CASKDTGTQNYGYTF. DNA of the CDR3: TGTGCCAGCAAAGATACCGGGACACAGAACTATGGCTACACCTTC.

The CDR3 spells CSARVRPRGLGTNEKLFF. CDR3 bases: TGCAGTGCTAGAGTGAGGCCCAGGGGGCTGGGGACTAATGAAAAACTGTTTTTT. The chain is built from TRBV20-1 and TRBJ1-4, with 8 bases aligning to TRBD1. In germline, CDR1 is DFQATT, CDR2 SNEGSKA (reference sequence). This CDR3 is 18 amino acids long. V lost 1 base, J lost 2 bases, and 12 bases stayed unmatched.

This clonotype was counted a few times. CDR3 DNA: TGTGCCAGCAGTTTAATCGGGACGGCTAATTCACCCCTCCACTTT. Translation: CASSLIGTANSPLHF. The chain carries TRBV27 and TRBJ1-6, with D possibly matching TRBD1 (5 bases). This CDR3 region has 15 residues. Germline CDR1 and CDR2: MNHEY and SMNVEV (reference sequence). V dropped 2 bases and J dropped 6 bases, with 11 bases sitting between them.

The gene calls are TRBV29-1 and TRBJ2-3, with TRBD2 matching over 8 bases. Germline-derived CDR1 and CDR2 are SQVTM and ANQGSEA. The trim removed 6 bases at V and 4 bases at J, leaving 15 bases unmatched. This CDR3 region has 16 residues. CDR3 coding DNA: TGCAGCGTGAGAGGGGTCGGGGGGGGCTACTCAGATACGCAGTATTTT. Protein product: CSVRGVGGGYSDTQYF.

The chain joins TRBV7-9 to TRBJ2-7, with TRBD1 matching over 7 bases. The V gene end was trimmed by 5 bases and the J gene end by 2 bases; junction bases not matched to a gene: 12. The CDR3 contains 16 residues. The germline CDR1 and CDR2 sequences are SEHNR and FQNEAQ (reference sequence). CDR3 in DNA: TGTGCCAGCAGCCCTAAGTCGCCGGGACAGACCTACGAGCAGTACTTC. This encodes CASSPKSPGQTYEQYF.